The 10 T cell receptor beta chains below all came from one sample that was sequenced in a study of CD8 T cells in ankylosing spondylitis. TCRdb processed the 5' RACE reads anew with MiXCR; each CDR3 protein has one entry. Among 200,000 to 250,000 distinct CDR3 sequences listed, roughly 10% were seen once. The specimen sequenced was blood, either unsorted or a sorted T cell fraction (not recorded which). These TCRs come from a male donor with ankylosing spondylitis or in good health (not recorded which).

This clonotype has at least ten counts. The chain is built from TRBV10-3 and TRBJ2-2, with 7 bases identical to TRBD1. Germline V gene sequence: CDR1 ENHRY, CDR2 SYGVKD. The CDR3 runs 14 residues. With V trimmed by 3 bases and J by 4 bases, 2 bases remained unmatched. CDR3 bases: TGTGCCATCAGTGACCGACAGGGCACCGGGGAGCTGTTTTTT. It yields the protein CAISDRQGTGELFF.

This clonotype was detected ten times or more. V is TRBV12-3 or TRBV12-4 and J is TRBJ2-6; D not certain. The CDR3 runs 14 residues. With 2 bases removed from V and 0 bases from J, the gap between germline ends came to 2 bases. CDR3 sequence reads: CASSLNSGANVLTF. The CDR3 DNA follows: TGTGCCAGCAGTTTAAACTCTGGGGCCAACGTCCTGACTTTC.

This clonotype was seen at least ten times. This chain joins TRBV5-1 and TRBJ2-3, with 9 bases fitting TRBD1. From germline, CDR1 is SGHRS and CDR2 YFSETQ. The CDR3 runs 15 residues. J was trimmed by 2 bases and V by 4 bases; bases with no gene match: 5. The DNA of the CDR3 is TGCGCCAGCAGCGGAGGGACAGGGCCCACAGATACGCAGTATTTT. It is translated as CASSGGTGPTDTQYF. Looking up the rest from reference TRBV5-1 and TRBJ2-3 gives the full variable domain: KAGVTQTPRYLIKTRGQQVTLSCSPISGHRSVSWYQQTPGQGLQFLFEYFSETQRNKGNFPGRFSGRQFSNSRSEMNVSTLELGDSALYLCASSGGTGPTDTQYFGPGTRLTVL.

CDR3 amino acids: CAVVKNEQFF. DNA of the CDR3: TGTGCCGTAGTGAAGAATGAGCAGTTCTTC. The chain is built from TRBV7-8 and TRBJ2-1; D is ambiguous. V gave up 11 bases and J gave up 7 bases, with 9 bases separating them. Germline CDR1 is SGHVS and CDR2 is FQNEAQ. The CDR3 contains 10 residues. The variable domain in full, completed from reference TRBV7-8 and TRBJ2-1, reads GAGVSQSPRYKVAKRGQDVALRCDPISGHVSLFWYQQALGQGPEFLTYFQNEAQLDKSGLPSDRFFAERPEGSVSTLKIQRTQQEDSAVYLCAVVKNEQFFGPGTRLTVL.

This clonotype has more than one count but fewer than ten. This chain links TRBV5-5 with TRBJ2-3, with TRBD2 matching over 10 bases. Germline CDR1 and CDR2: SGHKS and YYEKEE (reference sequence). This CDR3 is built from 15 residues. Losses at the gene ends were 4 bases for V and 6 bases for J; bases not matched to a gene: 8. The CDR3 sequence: CASSDLAGVLDTQYF. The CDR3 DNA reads TGTGCCAGCAGCGACCTAGCGGGGGTTTTGGATACGCAGTATTTT.

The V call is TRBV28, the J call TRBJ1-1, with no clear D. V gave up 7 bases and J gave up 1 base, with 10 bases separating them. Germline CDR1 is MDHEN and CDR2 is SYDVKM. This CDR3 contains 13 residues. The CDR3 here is CASTKRQNTEAFF. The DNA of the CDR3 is TGTGCCAGCACCAAAAGACAGAACACTGAAGCTTTCTTT.

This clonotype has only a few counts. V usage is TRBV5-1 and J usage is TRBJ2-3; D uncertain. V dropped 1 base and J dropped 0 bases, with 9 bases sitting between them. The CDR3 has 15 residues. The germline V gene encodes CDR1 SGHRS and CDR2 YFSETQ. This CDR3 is CASSLLGLSTDTQYF. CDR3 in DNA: TGCGCCAGCAGCTTGCTAGGCCTTAGCACAGATACGCAGTATTTT.

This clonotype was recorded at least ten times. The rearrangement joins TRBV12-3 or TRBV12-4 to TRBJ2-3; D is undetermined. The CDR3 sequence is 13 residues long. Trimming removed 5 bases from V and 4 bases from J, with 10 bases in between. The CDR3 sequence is CASSNRPPDTQYF. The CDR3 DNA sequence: TGTGCCAGCAGTAATCGACCCCCAGATACGCAGTATTTT.

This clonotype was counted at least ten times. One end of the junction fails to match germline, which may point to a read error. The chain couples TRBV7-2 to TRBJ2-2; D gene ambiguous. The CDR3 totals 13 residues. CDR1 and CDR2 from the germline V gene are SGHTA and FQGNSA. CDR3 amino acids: CASSPANTGELFF. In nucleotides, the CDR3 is TGCGCCAGCAGCCCAGCGAACACCGGGGAGCTGTTTTTT.

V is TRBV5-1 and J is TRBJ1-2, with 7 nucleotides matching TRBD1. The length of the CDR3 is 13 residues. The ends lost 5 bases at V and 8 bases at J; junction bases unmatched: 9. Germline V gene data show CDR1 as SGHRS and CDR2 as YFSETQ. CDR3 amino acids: CASRPDREGGYTF. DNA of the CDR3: TGCGCCAGCAGACCTGACAGGGAAGGCGGCTACACCTTC.